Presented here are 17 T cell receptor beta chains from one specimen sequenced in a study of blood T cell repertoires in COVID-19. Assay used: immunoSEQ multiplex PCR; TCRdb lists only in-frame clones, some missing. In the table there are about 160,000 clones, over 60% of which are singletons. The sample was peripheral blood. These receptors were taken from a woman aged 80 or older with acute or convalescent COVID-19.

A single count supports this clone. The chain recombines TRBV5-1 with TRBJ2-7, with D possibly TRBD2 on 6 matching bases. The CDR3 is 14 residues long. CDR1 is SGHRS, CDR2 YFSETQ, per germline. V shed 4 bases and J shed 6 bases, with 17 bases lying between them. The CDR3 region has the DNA TGCGCCAGCAGCGGGGGGTCAGGGAGGAGCGAGCAGTACTTC. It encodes CASSGGSGRSEQYF.

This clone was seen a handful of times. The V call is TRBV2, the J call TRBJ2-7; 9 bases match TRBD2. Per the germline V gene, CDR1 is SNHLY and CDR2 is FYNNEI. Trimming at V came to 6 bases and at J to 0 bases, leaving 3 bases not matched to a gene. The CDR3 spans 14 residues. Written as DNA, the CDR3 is TGTGCCAGCAGGACTAGCGGACTCTCCTACGAGCAGTACTTC. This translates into CASRTSGLSYEQYF.

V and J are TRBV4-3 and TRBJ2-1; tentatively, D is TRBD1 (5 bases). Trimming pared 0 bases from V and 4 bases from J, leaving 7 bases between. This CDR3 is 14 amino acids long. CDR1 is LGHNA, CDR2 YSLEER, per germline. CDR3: CASSQEKGYNEQFF. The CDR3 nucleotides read TGCGCCAGCAGCCAAGAGAAGGGGTACAATGAGCAGTTCTTC.

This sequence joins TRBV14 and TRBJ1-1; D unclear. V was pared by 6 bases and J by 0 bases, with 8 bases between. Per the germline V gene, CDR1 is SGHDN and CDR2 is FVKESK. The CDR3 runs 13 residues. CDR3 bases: TGTGCCAGCAGTCTCGGTATGAACACTGAAGCTTTCTTT. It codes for CASSLGMNTEAFF.

The CDR3 DNA sequence: TGTGCCAGCAGCTTAATGTCATCGGCAGGGGGCTATGGCTACACCTTC. It translates to CASSLMSSAGGYGYTF. This sequence joins TRBV7-3 and TRBJ1-2; TRBD1 matches 7 bases. Germline assignment: CDR1 SGHTA and CDR2 FQGTGA. The CDR3 runs 16 residues. V lost 1 base to trimming and J lost 4 bases; unmatched junction nucleotides: 9.

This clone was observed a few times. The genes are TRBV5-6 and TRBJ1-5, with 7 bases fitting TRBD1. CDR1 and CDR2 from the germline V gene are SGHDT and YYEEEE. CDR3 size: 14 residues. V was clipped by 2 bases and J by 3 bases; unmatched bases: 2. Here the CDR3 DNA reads TGTGCCAGCAGCTTTACAGGGGTCAATCAGCCCCAGCATTTT. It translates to CASSFTGVNQPQHF.

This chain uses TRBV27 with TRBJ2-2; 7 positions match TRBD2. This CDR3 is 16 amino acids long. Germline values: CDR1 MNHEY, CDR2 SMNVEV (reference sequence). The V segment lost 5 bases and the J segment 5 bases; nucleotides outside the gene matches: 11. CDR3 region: CASSHRLAAPTGELFF. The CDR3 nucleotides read TGTGCCAGCAGTCATCGACTAGCAGCCCCTACCGGGGAGCTGTTTTTT.

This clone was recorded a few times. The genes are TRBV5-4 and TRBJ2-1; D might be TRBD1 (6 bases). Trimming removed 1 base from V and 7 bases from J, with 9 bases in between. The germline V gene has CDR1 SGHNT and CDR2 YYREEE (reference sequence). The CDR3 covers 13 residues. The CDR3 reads CASSLPGENEQFF. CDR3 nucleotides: TGTGCCAGCAGCTTGCCAGGGGAAAATGAGCAGTTCTTC.

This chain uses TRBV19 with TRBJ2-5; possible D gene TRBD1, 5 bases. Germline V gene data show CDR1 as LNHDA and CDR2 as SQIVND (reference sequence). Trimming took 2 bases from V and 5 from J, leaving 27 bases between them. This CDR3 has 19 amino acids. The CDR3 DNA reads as TGTGCCAGTAGTATATCTTTCCCTACAGGCCAGGGTGGTAGGGAGACCCAGTACTTC. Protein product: CASSISFPTGQGGRETQYF.

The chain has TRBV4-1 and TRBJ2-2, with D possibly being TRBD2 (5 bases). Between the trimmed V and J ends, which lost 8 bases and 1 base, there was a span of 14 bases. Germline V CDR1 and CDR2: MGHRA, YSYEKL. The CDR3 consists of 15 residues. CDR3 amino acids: CASSGEPRNTGELFF. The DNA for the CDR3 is TGCGCCAGCTCCGGGGAGCCCAGGAACACCGGGGAGCTGTTTTTT.

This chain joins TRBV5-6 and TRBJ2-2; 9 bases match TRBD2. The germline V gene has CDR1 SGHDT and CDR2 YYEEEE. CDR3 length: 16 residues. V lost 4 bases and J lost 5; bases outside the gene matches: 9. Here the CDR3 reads CASSTEAGGRTGELFF. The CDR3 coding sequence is TGTGCCAGCAGCACAGAAGCGGGAGGTAGGACCGGGGAGCTGTTTTTT.

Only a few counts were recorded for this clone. CDR3 nucleotides: TGCAGCGTGACGGGACAGGGCGGGGAGACCCAGTACTTC. Its translation: CSVTGQGGETQYF. J is TRBJ2-5 and V is TRBV29-1; 9 bases align to TRBD1. Germline trimming cut 6 bases from V and 5 bases from J; bases unmatched to any gene: 7. CDR3 size: 13 residues. Germline CDR1 reads SQVTM; CDR2 reads ANQGSEA.

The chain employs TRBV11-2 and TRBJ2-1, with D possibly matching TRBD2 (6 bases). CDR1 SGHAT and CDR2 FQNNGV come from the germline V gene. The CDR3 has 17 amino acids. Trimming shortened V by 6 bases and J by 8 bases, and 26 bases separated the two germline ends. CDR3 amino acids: CASRPPAAPSVIDEQFF. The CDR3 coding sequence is TGTGCCAGCAGGCCTCCCGCAGCGCCTAGCGTGATCGATGAGCAGTTCTTC.

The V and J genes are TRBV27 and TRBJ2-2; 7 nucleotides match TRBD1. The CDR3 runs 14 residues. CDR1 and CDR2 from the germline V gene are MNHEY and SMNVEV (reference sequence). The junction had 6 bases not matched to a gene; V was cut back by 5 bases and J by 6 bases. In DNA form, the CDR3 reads TGTGCCAGCAGTCTAAGACAGGGCTCCGGGGAGCTGTTTTTT. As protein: CASSLRQGSGELFF.

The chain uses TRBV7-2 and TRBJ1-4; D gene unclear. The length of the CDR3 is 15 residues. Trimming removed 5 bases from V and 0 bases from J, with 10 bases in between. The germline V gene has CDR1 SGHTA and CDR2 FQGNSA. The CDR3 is CASSPTTATNEKLFF. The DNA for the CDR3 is TGTGCCAGCAGCCCGACTACTGCAACTAATGAAAAACTGTTTTTT.

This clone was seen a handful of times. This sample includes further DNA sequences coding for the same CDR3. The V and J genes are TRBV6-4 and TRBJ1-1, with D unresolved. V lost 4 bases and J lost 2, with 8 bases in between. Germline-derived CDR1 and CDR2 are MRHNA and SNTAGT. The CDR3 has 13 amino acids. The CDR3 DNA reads TGTGCCAGCAGTGTAGAGCGAAACACTGAAGCTTTCTTT. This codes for CASSVERNTEAFF.

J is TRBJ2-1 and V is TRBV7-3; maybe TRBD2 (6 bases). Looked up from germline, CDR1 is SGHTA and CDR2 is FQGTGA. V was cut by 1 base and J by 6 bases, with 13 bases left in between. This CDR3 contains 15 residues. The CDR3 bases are TGTGCCAGCAGCTTAAATCCTAGCGCGCGCAATGAGCAGTTCTTC. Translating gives CASSLNPSARNEQFF.